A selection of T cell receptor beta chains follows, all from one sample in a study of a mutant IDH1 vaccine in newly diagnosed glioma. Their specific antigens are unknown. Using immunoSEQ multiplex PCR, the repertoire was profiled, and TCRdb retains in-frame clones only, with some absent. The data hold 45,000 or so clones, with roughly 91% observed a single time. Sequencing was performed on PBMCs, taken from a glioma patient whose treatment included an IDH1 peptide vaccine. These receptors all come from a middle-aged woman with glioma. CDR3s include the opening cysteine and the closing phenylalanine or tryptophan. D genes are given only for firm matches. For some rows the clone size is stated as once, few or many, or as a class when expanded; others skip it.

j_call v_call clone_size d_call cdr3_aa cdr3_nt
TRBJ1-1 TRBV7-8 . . CASSRLSGEGAFF TGTGCCAGCAGTCGTTTGTCGGGGGAGGGAGCTTTCTTT
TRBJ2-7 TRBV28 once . CASSARTGEQYF TGTGCCAGCAGTGCTAGAACGGGCGAGCAGTACTTC
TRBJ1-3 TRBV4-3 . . CASSQSGLAGNTIYF TGCGCCAGCAGCCAATCCGGATTGGCTGGAAACACCATATATTTT
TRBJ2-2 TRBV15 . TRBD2 CATSRGPSGSHGELFF TGTGCCACCAGCAGGGGGCCTAGCGGGAGCCACGGGGAGCTGTTTTTT
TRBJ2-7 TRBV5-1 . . CASSSSGSVPYEQYF TGCGCCAGCAGCTCCTCAGGGTCCGTGCCCTACGAGCAGTACTTC
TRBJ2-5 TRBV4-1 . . CASSQGIEAQAQETQYF TGCGCCAGCAGCCAAGGTATCGAGGCGCAGGCCCAAGAGACCCAGTACTTC
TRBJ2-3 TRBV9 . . CASSHRTDPTDTQYF TGTGCCAGCAGCCATCGGACCGATCCCACAGATACGCAGTATTTT
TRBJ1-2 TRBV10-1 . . CASSEPVLGYTF TGCGCCAGCAGTGAGCCAGTTCTCGGCTACACCTTC
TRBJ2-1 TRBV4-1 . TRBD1 CASSQLGQANNEQFF TGCGCCAGCAGCCAACTGGGACAGGCAAACAATGAGCAGTTCTTC
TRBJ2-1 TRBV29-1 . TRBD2 CSERLAGDYNEQFF TGCAGCGAGAGACTAGCGGGGGATTACAATGAGCAGTTCTTC
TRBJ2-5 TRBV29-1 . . CSAAGLRQETQYF TGCAGCGCCGCTGGACTTCGTCAAGAGACCCAGTACTTC
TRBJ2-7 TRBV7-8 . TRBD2 CASSSGGSGGYEQYF TGTGCCAGCAGCTCCGGGGGTTCGGGGGGCTACGAGCAGTACTTC
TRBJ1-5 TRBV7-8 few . CASSLFQGPQHF TGTGCCAGCAGCTTATTTCAGGGCCCACAGCATTTT
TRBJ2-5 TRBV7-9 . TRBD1 CASSLGGLDRGRLETQYF TGTGCCAGCAGCTTAGGCGGTCTTGACAGGGGGCGATTGGAGACCCAGTACTTC
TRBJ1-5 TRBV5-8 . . CASSSETDGGQPQHF TGTGCCAGCAGCTCTGAGACCGACGGAGGTCAGCCCCAGCATTTT
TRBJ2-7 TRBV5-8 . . CASTHSNSYEQYF TGTGCCAGCACCCACTCAAACTCCTACGAGCAGTACTTC
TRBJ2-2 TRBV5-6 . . CASSQRDTGELFF TGTGCCAGCTCCCAGAGGGATACCGGGGAGCTGTTTTTT
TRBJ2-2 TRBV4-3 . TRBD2 CASSQGTSATGELFF TGCGCCAGCAGCCAAGGGACTAGCGCCACCGGGGAGCTGTTTTTT
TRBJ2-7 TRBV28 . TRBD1 CASSPPGDRAYEQYF TGTGCCAGCAGCCCCCCAGGGGACAGGGCTTACGAGCAGTACTTC
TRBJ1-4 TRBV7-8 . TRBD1 CASSLPGTGNEKLFF TGTGCCAGCAGCTTACCCGGGACAGGGAATGAAAAACTGTTTTTT
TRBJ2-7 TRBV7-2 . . CASSSWVRMQEQYF TGTGCCAGCAGTTCGTGGGTTCGGATGCAGGAGCAGTACTTC
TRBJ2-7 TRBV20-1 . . CSASKGDEQYF TGCAGTGCTAGTAAGGGTGACGAGCAGTACTTC